This paragraph covers one T cell receptor (beta chain) sequence. This sample was included in a study of T-cell reconstitution after alpha-beta-depleted transplantation in children. Unique molecular identifiers were used in preparing the TCRbeta library. Using its own MiXCR run on the PCR reads, TCRdb lists one record per CDR3 protein. The sample lists approximately 490,000 distinct CDR3 sequences, approximately 12% occurring once. The CDR3 covers 13 residues. Trimming cost V 3 bases and J 5 bases, with 8 bases left between them. Germline assignment: CDR1 LGHNA and CDR2 YNFKEQ. The rearrangement joins TRBV4-2 to TRBJ2-1; maybe TRBD2 (6 bases). The clonotype was recovered from a human donor who donated a stem cell graft to a child with combined immunodeficiency. The sequencing used PBMCs from the stem cell graft donor, collected from the stem cell graft. The CDR3 nucleotides are TGTGCCAGCAGCCACACTAGCCACAATGAGCAGTTCTTC. Its protein product is CASSHTSHNEQFF.